This T cell receptor beta chain comes out of a study of cytomegalovirus exposure and HLA in healthy donors (dated by TCRdb to 2015 to 2018). In terms of the full investigation: An earlier analysis of some 600 of the donors reported roughly 300 Gb of sequence data and 117 million unique TCR beta sequences obtained from some 170 million T cells. Roughly 300 gigabases of sequencing data and about 92 million unique TCR sequences made up an early release that covered approximately 620 HLA-typed donors. Of the 300 to 500 genotyped donors, 81% were placed in the genetic ancestry cluster associated with self-reported Caucasian donors. The study aimed to test whether signatures of past pathogen exposure could be identified by cataloging public T cell receptors. The T cell repertoires of roughly 660 subjects were profiled by immunosequencing and related to cytomegalovirus serostatus. Besides the first cohort of some 670 subjects, a separate validation cohort made up of 120 different subjects was used. To predict cytomegalovirus infection status, the study brought together high-throughput TCR immunosequencing, statistical association of individual TCRs with disease status, and machine learning. A later analysis re-examined previously published TCR beta repertoires from more than 550 donors and added high-resolution HLA genotyping to investigate patterns of TCR occurrence. Rather than using new phenotypic data, the later analysis identified candidate immune exposures from TCR beta sequences and from how often those sequences occurred across donors. An earlier analysis of some 500 of the donors used high-throughput TCR beta sequencing to judge whether each TCR beta V gene segment behaved as functional or pseudogenic. Donor age, sex, ethnicity and CMV serostatus were compiled together with the repertoire data. In a later genetic analysis, genome-wide SNP genotypes for 398 of the 666 donors were used, and that subset was treated as a discovery cohort. Every discovery cohort repertoire had been produced on one sequencing platform. Both class I and class II loci were covered by HLA typing, at four-digit resolution. Typing coverage differed by locus: A, B, C, DRB1 and DQB1 were typed in roughly 620-630 donors, DQA1 in about 500, DPA1 in 600 to 610, and DPB1 in about 450. A few DR-DQ haplotypes were treated as single units for association and clustering because of strong linkage in the cohort. On average, roughly 250,000 unique TCR beta nucleotide sequences were sequenced per donor among some 420 genotyped donors of the cohort, with around 19% of those sequences being non-productive.

Points on this clone: It has no known antigen specificity. No base quality information exists; no much larger clone differs at one position. Different DNA sequences within this sample yield the same CDR3.

The study at large found these results: In an earlier analysis of 587 of the donors, most TCR beta V segments were observed in productive rearrangements about 87% or about 30% of the time, broadly matching IMGT annotations. In vitro tests confirmed that three of the cytomegalovirus-associated TCR beta chains recognize cytomegalovirus antigens. Compared with the approximately 720-donor mean, donors in an Asian-associated ancestry cluster had fewer N-insertions in productive TCRs, according to a later genetic analysis. Compared with equally common non-associated chains, HLA-associated TCR beta chains in a later analysis were more clonally expanded and had lower generation probabilities. Correlated functional status among segregating V segments might reflect linkage disequilibrium, but an unknown experimental factor could not be ruled out. The 87-base-pair reads could not distinguish some IMGT-functional V segments, including TRBV6-2 and TRBV6-3, so those segments were excluded. A later genetic analysis associated a missense DCLRE1C variant with V-gene and J-gene trimming of TCR beta chains, and an independent cohort replicated the association. A later analysis reported that several top co-occurrence clusters appeared linked to parvovirus B19, influenza, CMV and Epstein-Barr virus. The classifier was reported to diagnose cytomegalovirus status with high specificity and sensitivity in both the original and validation cohorts. The presence/absence analyses assumed that sequencing depth was roughly uniform across donors, and that assumption may not be true. In a later analysis, the rate of TCR association differed among HLA loci, with DRB1 alleles having the most associated TCRs and HLA-C alleles having the fewest. Most TCR sequences were seen in very few donors, while some public TCRs were found in many individuals. Only TCR beta chains were sequenced in this cohort, and the absence of alpha or paired-chain data limited detectable features. According to a later analysis, most CMV-associated TCR beta chains appeared to be HLA-restricted, and the HLA associations seemed to be driven largely by CMV exposure. When HLA alleles, especially DR and DQ, strongly co-occurred, TCR associations were difficult to assign to individual alleles. Because HLA typing was unavailable for some donors at each locus, only the typed subset was used in association tests. For the cohort, immune exposure information was limited to CMV serostatus. A later analysis associated 16,951 TCR beta sequences with specific HLA alleles at a false discovery rate of 0.05. The authors suggested that the approach could potentially be extended to other disease states and immunological phenotypes. Because counts were too low, about 18 rarely observed V segments, including chromosome 9 orphons, were left out of the earlier analysis of approximately 500 of the donors. A further reported finding was that TCR beta sequences accurately predicted the HLA-A and HLA-B alleles for most subjects in the first cohort. A cluster of highly shared sequence variants was judged likely to represent a technical artifact of the sequencing pipeline. The study gave a list of 150 to 200 TCR beta chains associated with cytomegalovirus.

The library came from the immunoSEQ multiplex PCR assay. For the multiplex PCR, a mixture combining 60 forward primers for TCR Vbeta segments and 13 reverse primers for TCR Jbeta segments was used. A multiplex PCR assay on genomic DNA amplified the CDR3 region of rearranged TCR beta genes. The Illumina HiSeq System was used to sequence the amplified TCR beta libraries as 87-base-pair reads. As for the original processing: A later analysis tallied around 82 million unique TCR beta chains across the 650 to 750 repertoires, and roughly 11 million of those chains were shared by two or more donors. To remove PCR and sequencing errors, raw reads were error-corrected and collapsed into unique sequences using a nearest-neighbor algorithm that merged closely related sequences. Alignment of CDR3 sequences to IMGT reference sequences was used to assign V, D and J gene segments. Each retained sequence needed at least a six-nucleotide match to both a V gene segment and a J gene segment. Rearrangements were classified as productive when the CDR3 lacked stop codons and remained in frame with V and J, and all other rearrangements were classified as non-productive. Following IMGT convention, CDR3 was defined as the stretch from the second conserved V-encoded cysteine to the conserved J-encoded phenylalanine. Sequences without an unambiguous match to a single V gene segment were excluded from the earlier analysis of over 500 of the donors. In an earlier analysis of 587 of the donors, a V segment was called functional when productive rearrangements were above 56.7%, and segregating when the standard deviation between donors exceeded 5%. A statistical classification framework was developed to diagnose cytomegalovirus status using the catalog of TCR beta chain sequences. In a later analysis, TCR nucleotide sequences were compared against IMGT/GENE-DB human TR gene sequences so that V and J genes could be assigned. Using the TCRdist pipeline, a later analysis assigned CDR3 sequences along with most-parsimonious VDJ recombination scenarios. In a later analysis, each TCR beta chain was defined by its CDR3 amino acid sequence together with its V-gene family, and reads lacking a unique V-gene family were excluded. As a way to deal with suspected cross-contamination and a sequencing artifact, a later analysis dropped under 600 nucleotide sequences that were highly shared and had low generation probability. For each public chain, a later analysis derived a clonal expansion index from normalized ranks of inferred template counts within each repertoire. Generation probabilities in a later analysis came from a VDJ recombination model fitted to out-of-frame rearrangements, and those results were checked against IGoR. Hypergeometric tests were used in a later analysis to score TCR-TCR, TCR-HLA and TCR-CMV co-occurrence, with a repertoire-size bias correction applied to the TCR pairs. A later analysis estimated false discovery rates by permuting HLA or CMV assignments 20 times. A later analysis grouped co-occurring TCRs with DBSCAN, adding TCRdist sequence similarity when clustering within HLA-allele-positive subsets. For co-occurrence clustering, repertoires with fewer than 30,000 or more than 120,000 public chains were excluded, along with four to six repertoires with anomalous nucleotide sharing. TCRdb limited this immuneACCESS table to in-frame rearrangements with V and J called. A share of clones is missing; checked studies link under half to unresolved V genes, and the rest is unexplained. The V and J calls and clone size are taken from that table; D and trimming were inferred from the DNA. The sample records some 200,000 clones, 60% to 80% of which are singletons. The top ten clones comprise around 1.7% of the sample.

The trim is 4 bases for V and 2 bases for J, with a gap of 3 bases between the germline ends. From a lookup of the germline V gene (reference sequence), CDR1 and CDR2 are MNHEY and SMNVEV. The CDR3 runs 11 residues from the cysteine to the phenylalanine. The only DNA kept is the CDR3, 33 bases in frame from the first base. The cohort consisted of 650 to 850 healthy bone marrow donors. Cohort members were all nominally healthy when sampled, although unrecorded immune exposures were likely present. The donor tested CMV seronegative and was one of the 352 seronegative cohort members. A peripheral blood sample was collected from each donor, and TCR beta sequencing was performed on peripheral blood mononuclear cells. Genomic DNA extraction from the blood cell samples was performed with the Qiagen DNeasy Blood Extraction Kit.

The receptor chain draws on TRBV27 and TRBJ2-7; the D gene is not confidently resolved. Sequenced: PBMCs. This receptor was taken from a man between 18 and 35 years old in good health and CMV-seronegative. The base sequence is TGTGCCAGCAGTTCCACCTACGAGCAGTACTTC. This codes for CASSSTYEQYF.